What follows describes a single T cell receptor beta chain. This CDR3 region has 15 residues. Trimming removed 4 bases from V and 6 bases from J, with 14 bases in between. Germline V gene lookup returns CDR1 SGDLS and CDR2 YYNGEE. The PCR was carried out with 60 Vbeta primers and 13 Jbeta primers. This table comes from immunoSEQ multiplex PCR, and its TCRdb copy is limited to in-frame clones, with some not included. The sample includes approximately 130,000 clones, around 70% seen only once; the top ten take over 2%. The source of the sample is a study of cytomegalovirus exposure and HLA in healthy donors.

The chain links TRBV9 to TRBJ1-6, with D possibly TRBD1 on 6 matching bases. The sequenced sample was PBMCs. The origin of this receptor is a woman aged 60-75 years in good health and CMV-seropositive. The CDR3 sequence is CASSPKGEVNSPLHF. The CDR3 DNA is TGTGCCAGCAGCCCTAAGGGGGAAGTTAATTCACCCCTCCACTTT.